The 3 T cell receptor beta chains listed next were all sequenced from one sample in a study of brain T cells in children with intractable seizures. TCRdb keeps only in-frame clones here, not all; method: immunoSEQ multiplex PCR. The sample records about 340,000 clones, over 85% being singletons. As for time point: blood from clinic visit 5 months post-surgery; TSC patient then seizure free. Source: peripheral blood, taken roughly 5 months after surgery. The receptors were gathered from a boy in the first two years of life with tuberous sclerosis and intractable seizures.

This rearrangement joins TRBV19 to TRBJ2-7; 11 positions agree with TRBD2. The CDR3 covers 14 residues. Per germline, CDR1 LNHDA and CDR2 SQIVND (reference sequence). The V gene end was trimmed by 3 bases and the J gene end by 3 bases; junction bases not matched to a gene: 1. Written as DNA, the CDR3 is TGTGCCAGTAGTATGGGACTAGCGGTCTACGAGCAGTACTTC. This encodes CASSMGLAVYEQYF.

The chain has TRBV3-1 (or the pseudogene TRBV3-2) and TRBJ2-7; D call uncertain. V gave up 5 bases and J gave up 2 bases, with 16 bases separating them. Germline V gene sequence: CDR1 LGHDT, CDR2 YNNKEL (reference sequence). The CDR3 sequence is 15 residues long. The CDR3 region is CASSGGRSRAYEQYF. The CDR3 nucleotides read TGTGCCAGCAGCGGTGGACGGTCCCGGGCCTACGAGCAGTACTTC.

V and J are TRBV6-5 and TRBJ1-2; 10 bases match TRBD1. In germline, CDR1 is MNHEY, CDR2 SVGAGI. There are 15 residues in the CDR3. The ends lost 6 bases at V and 4 bases at J; junction bases unmatched: 8. The CDR3 is CASSQTRTGGYGYTF. DNA of the CDR3: TGTGCCAGCAGCCAAACCCGGACAGGGGGCTATGGCTACACCTTC.